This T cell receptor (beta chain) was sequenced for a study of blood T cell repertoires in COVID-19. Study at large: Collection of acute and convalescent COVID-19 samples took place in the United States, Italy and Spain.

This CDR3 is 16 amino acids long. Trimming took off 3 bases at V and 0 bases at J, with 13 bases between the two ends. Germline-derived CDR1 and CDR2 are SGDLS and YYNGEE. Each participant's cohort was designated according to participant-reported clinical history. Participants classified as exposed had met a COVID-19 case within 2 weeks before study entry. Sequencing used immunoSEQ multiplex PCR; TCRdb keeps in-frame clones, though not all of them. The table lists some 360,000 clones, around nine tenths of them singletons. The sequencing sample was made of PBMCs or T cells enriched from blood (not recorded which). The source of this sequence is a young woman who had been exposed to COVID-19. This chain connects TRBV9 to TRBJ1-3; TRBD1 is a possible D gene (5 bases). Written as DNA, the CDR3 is TGTGCCAGCAGCGGACTGGGGACTAGCTCTGGAAACACCATATATTTT. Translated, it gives CASSGLGTSSGNTIYF. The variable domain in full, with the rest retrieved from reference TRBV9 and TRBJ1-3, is DSGVTQTPKHLITATGQRVTLRCSPRSGDLSVYWYQQSLDQGLQFLIQYYNGEERAKGNILERFSAQQFPDLHSELNLSSLELGDSALYFCASSGLGTSSGNTIYFGEGSWLTVV.